This TCR beta chain was captured in a study of blood T cell repertoires in COVID-19. Overall study: The United States, Italy and Spain supplied acute and convalescent COVID-19 samples.

The CDR3 spans 13 residues. CDR1 and CDR2 (germline): SNHLY, FYNNEI. The V end lost 8 bases, the J end lost 4 bases, and 14 bases lay between the germline ends. The authors' processing: Estimation of nucleated cell counts was performed using reference gene primer amplification. Clones were sequenced by immunoSEQ multiplex PCR, and TCRdb holds only the in-frame ones, with some missing. D and trimming were read from the DNA, whereas the V and J calls and clone size are those reported in that table. The table shows around 130,000 clones, with roughly 72% occurring only once. The sample was peripheral blood. The gene calls are TRBV2 and TRBJ1-1, with D unresolved. This TCR derives from a human donor in a cohort sampled during active COVID-19. CDR3 nucleotide sequence: TGTGCCAGCGGAGAGGGCTCGCGCACTGAAGCTTTCTTT. Protein: CASGEGSRTEAFF.